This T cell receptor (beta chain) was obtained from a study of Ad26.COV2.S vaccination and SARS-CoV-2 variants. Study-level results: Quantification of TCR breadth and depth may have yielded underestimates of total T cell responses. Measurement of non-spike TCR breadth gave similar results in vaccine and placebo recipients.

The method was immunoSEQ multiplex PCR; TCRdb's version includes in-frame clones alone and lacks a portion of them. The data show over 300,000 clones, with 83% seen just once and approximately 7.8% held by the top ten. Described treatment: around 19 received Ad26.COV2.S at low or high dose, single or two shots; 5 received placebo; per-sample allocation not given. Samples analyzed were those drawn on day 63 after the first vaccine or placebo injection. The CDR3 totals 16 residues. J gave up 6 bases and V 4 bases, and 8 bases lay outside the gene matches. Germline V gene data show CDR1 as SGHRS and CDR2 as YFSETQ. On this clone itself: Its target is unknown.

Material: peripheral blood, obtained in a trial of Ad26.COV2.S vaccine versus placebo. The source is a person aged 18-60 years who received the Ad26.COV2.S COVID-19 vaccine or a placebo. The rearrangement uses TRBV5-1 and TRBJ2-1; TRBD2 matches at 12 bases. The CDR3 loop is CASSPILAGGSNEQFF. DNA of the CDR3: TGCGCCAGCAGCCCTATACTAGCGGGAGGTTCCAATGAGCAGTTCTTC.